Listed here is a single T cell receptor beta chain. Its specific antigen is unknown. No quality values exist for individual bases; no much larger clone is one base distant. This specimen's treatment or condition label, interpreted: 15 to 20 received Ad26.COV2.S at low or high dose, single or two shots; about 5 received placebo; per-sample allocation not given. Repertoires of vaccine and placebo recipients were sequenced from samples taken on day 63 after the first injection. Cohort 1b enrolled about two dozen adults aged 18-55 years at a single site in Boston, USA, between 29 July and 7 August 2020. Ad26.COV2.S was a replication-incompetent adenovirus type 26 vector expressing a prefusion-stabilized SARS-CoV-2 spike protein from the original Wuhan strain. The sample is drawn from a study of Ad26.COV2.S vaccination and SARS-CoV-2 variants (dated by TCRdb to the early 2020s). As for the study more broadly: Donors in the vaccine arm were drawn from COV1001, a multicentre, randomized, double-blind, placebo-controlled phase I-IIa trial testing Ad26.COV2.S in healthy adults. Ad26.COV2.S was given intramuscularly at 5x10^10 or 1x10^11 viral particles, as a single shot or as two shots 56 days apart. Trial participants were randomized into five groups of five, in which low-dose or high-dose Ad26.COV2.S was given once or twice, or placebo was given on both occasions. TCRbeta repertoire sequencing was used to assess the specificity and breadth of SARS-CoV-2-reactive T cell receptors after Ad26.COV2.S vaccination. Throughout the experiments and outcome assessment, investigators stayed blinded to trial group allocation. The TCR-sequenced set comprised roughly 30 samples: around 20 Ad26.COV2.S vaccine recipients, 5 placebo recipients and 8 SARS-CoV-2 convalescent individuals. Points the paper makes about the study in general: Compared with placebo recipients, Ad26.COV2.S recipients showed higher spike-specific TCR breadth (P = 0.0014). Vaccine and placebo recipients had comparable non-spike TCR breadth, which fits with the vaccine containing only spike. The study was not powered to compare responses between vaccine doses or regimens. After vaccination, substantial breadth of spike-specific CD8+ and CD4+ T cell responses was reported. The authors noted that the TCR breadth and depth analyses may have underestimated total T cell responses.

The immunoSEQ Assay was used to sequence TCRbeta CDR3 regions. After extraction, genomic DNA underwent amplification by bias-controlled multiplex PCR, followed by high-throughput sequencing. From the authors' description of their analysis: To quantify the absolute abundance of each unique TCRbeta CDR3 region, sequences were collapsed and filtered. Usable DNA was measured by amplifying reference genes present in all nucleated cells, and TCRbeta template counts were normalized to that usable DNA to estimate T cell fraction. Repertoire TCRs were annotated as SARS-CoV-2-specific by exact matching of V gene, CDR3 amino acid sequence and J gene to a known reactive TCR set. The reference SARS-CoV-2 TCR set was derived from MIRA and filtered for enrichment in COVID-19-positive ImmuneCODE repertoires, a step that removed public or cross-reactive TCRs. Based on the MIRA antigens, annotated TCRs were further analysed at the level of specific ORF or position within ORF. Depth was the summed frequency of annotated unique rearrangements, while breadth was defined as annotated unique rearrangements over total unique productive rearrangements. Group comparisons of TCR breadth used two-sided Wilcoxon rank-sum tests. The table was pulled from immuneACCESS by TCRdb, which kept in-frame rearrangements only. Such tables lose some clones; where checked, under half of the loss comes from unresolved V genes, and the rest has no known cause. The V and J calls and the clone size are those of that table, but D and trimming were determined from the DNA. The table for this sample lists 350,000 to 600,000 clones; about nine tenths of them were counted only once. The top ten constitute about 1.7% of the sample.

The junction shows trimming of 4 bases on V and 6 bases on J, and the gene matches do not reach 2 bases of it. The CDR3 covers 12 residues, taking in both the cysteine and the phenylalanine. Only the CDR3 region is kept as DNA, spanning 36 bases read in frame from base 1. As encoded in the germline V gene, CDR1 is SGHRS while CDR2 is YFSETQ. This specimen consisted of peripheral blood, obtained in a trial of Ad26.COV2.S vaccine versus placebo. The chain employs TRBV5-1 and TRBJ1-2; TRBD1 aligns with 8 central bases. The TCR originated in a person aged 18-65 years who received the Ad26.COV2.S COVID-19 vaccine or a placebo. This receptor has the CDR3 CASSEGQDGYTF. In nucleotides, the sequence is TGCGCCAGCAGCGAGGGACAGGATGGCTACACCTTC. Here the CDR3 is joined to the reference TRBV5-1 and TRBJ1-2 genes, and the full variable domain is: KAGVTQTPRYLIKTRGQQVTLSCSPISGHRSVSWYQQTPGQGLQFLFEYFSETQRNKGNFPGRFSGRQFSNSRSEMNVSTLELGDSALYLCASSEGQDGYTFGSGTRLTVV.